The present T cell receptor beta chain was sequenced within a study of cytomegalovirus exposure and HLA in healthy donors. Notes on the study in general: In an earlier analysis, productive rearrangement rates for most beta V segments clustered near 87% or 30%.

In the case of this clone: Its antigen is currently unknown.

PCR was performed using 60 Vbeta and 13 Jbeta primers. This table comes from immunoSEQ multiplex PCR, and its TCRdb copy is limited to in-frame clones, with some not included. This sample has fewer than 200,000 clones; approximately 77% occur once, and the top ten carry approximately 2.3%. Germline V CDR1 and CDR2: MGHRA, YSYEKL. CDR3 size: 17 residues. V was pared by 4 bases and J by 7 bases, with 13 bases of the junction left unmatched. Specimen: PBMCs. J is TRBJ1-5 and V is TRBV4-1; 10 bases map to TRBD1. This TCR was sampled from a female donor in good health and CMV-seronegative. For the CDR3, the DNA is TGCGCCAGCAGCCGGACCCCGGGACAGGGGATATACCAGCCCCAGCATTTT. Translating gives CASSRTPGQGIYQPQHF.